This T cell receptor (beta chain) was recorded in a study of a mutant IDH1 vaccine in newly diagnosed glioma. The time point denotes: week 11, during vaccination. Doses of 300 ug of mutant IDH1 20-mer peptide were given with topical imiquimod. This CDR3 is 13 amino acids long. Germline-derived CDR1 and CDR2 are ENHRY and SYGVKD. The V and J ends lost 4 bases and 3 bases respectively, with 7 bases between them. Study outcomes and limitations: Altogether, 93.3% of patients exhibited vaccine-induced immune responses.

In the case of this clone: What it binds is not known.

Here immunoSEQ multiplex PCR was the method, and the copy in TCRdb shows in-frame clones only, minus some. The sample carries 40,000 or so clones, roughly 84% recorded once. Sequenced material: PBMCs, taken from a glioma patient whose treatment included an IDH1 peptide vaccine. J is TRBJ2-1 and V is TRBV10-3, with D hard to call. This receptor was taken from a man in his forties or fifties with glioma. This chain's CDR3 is CAISVLVYNEQFF. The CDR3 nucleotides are TGTGCCATCAGTGTTCTAGTCTACAATGAGCAGTTCTTC.